This TCR beta chain was retrieved from a study of T cell repertoires in cytomegalovirus infection. This clonotype has more than one count but fewer than ten. Its antigen is still unknown. The CDR3 has 15 amino acids. The V end was cut by 0 bases, the J end by 0 bases, with 9 bases between. Germline values: CDR1 MGHRA, CDR2 YSYEKL. In TCRdb, the reads were re-called with MiXCR into one record per CDR3 protein. The sample lists 250,000 to 300,000 distinct CDR3 sequences, roughly 21% occurring once. The sequenced sample was cultured PBMCs, obtained from culture after CMV antigen stimulation. This sequence was found in a human donor in good health (CMV status not recorded). Some clones in this sample may be carry-over from other donors' samples. This chain uses TRBV4-1 with TRBJ2-7; TRBD1 is a possible D gene (6 bases). For the CDR3, the DNA is TGCGCCAGCAGCCAAGACGGACAGAGCTCCTACGAGCAGTACTTC. This codes for CASSQDGQSSYEQYF.